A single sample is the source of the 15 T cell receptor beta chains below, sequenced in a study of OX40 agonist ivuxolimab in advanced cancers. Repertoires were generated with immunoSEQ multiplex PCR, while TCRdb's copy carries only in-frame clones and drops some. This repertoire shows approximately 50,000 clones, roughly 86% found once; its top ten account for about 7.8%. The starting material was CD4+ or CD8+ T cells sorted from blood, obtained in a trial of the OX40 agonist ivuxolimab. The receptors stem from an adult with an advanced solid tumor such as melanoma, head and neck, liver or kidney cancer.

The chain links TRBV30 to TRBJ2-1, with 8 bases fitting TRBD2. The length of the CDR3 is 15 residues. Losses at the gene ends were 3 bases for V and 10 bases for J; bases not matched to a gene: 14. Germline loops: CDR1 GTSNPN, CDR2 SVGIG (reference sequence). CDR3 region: CAWRFNQPGRGEQFF. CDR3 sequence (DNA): TGTGCCTGGAGGTTCAACCAACCCGGGAGGGGAGAGCAGTTCTTC.

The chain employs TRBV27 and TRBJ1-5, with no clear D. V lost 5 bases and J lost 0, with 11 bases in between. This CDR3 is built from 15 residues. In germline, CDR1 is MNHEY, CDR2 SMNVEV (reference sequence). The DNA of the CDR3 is TGTGCCAGCAGTCAATCGCAGTATAGCAATCAGCCCCAGCATTTT. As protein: CASSQSQYSNQPQHF.

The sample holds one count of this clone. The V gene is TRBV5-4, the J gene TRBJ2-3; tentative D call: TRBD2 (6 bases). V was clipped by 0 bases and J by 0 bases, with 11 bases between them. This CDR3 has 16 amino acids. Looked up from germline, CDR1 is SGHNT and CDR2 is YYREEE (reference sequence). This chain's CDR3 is CASSLAPGLSTDTQYF. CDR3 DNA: TGTGCCAGCAGCTTGGCACCGGGACTTAGCACAGATACGCAGTATTTT.

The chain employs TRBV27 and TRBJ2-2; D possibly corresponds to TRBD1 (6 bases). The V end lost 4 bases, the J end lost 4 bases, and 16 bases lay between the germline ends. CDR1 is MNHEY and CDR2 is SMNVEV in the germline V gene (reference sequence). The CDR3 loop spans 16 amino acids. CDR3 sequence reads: CASSSLQGIRTGELFF. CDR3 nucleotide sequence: TGTGCCAGCAGTTCGCTACAGGGCATCCGCACCGGGGAGCTGTTTTTT.

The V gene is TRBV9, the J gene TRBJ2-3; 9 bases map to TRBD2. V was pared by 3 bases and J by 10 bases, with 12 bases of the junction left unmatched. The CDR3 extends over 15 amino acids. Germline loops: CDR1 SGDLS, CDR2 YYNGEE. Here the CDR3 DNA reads TGTGCCAGCAGCGAGGGAGCGGGGGGCAGGAGGGCGCAGTATTTT. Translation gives CASSEGAGGRRAQYF.

The CDR3 region has the DNA TGTGCCAGCAGCTCACGCGACGGCAGCAACACTGAAGCTTTCTTT. This sequence encodes CASSSRDGSNTEAFF. The chain combines TRBV7-9 with TRBJ1-1; D is unresolved. Germline lookup yields CDR1 SEHNR and CDR2 FQNEAQ (reference sequence). The CDR3 is made up of 15 amino acids. V was trimmed by 4 bases and J by 2 bases, leaving 14 bases between them.

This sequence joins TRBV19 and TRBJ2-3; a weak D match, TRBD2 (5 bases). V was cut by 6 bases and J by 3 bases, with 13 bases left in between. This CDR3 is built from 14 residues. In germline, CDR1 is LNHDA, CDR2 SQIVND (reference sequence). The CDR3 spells CASSYGDRTDTQYF. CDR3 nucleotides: TGTGCCAGTAGCTACGGGGATAGGACAGATACGCAGTATTTT.

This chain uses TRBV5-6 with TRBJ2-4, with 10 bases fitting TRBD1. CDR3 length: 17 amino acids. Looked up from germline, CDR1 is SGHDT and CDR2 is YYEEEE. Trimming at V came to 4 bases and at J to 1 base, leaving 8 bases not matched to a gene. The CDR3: CASSGTGERWAKNIQYF. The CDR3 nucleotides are TGTGCCAGCAGCGGGACAGGGGAACGTTGGGCCAAAAACATTCAGTACTTC.

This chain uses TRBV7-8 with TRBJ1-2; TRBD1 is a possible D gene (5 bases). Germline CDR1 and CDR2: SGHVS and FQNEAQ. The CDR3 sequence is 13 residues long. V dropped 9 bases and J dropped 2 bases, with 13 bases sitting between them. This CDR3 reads CASGGSGNYGYTF. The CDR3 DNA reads TGTGCCAGTGGAGGATCAGGGAACTATGGCTACACCTTC.

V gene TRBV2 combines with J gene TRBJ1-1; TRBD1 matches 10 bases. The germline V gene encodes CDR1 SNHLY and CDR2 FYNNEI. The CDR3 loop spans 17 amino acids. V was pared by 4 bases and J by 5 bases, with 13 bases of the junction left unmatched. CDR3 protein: CASSGSGQGFGGTEAFF. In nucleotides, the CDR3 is TGTGCCAGCAGTGGGTCGGGACAGGGGTTCGGGGGAACTGAAGCTTTCTTT.

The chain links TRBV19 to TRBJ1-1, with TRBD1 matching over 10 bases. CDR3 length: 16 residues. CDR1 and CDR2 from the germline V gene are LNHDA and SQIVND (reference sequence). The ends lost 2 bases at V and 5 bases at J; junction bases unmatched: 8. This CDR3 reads CASSIRMGQGRTEAFF. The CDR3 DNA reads TGTGCCAGTAGTATAAGGATGGGACAGGGGAGGACTGAAGCTTTCTTT.

CDR3 region: CAWKGQPISPLHF. CDR3 DNA: TGTGCCTGGAAAGGTCAGCCCATTTCACCCCTCCACTTT. The chain links TRBV30 to TRBJ1-6, with no clear D. The CDR3 is made up of 13 amino acids. Germline V gene lookup returns CDR1 GTSNPN and CDR2 SVGIG (reference sequence). V shed 4 bases and J shed 9 bases, with 13 bases lying between them.

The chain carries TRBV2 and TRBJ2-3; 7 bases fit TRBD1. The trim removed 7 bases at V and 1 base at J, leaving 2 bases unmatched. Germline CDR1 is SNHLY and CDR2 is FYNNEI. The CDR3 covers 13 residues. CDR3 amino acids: CASNGQGTDTQYF. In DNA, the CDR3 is TGTGCCAGCAATGGACAGGGCACAGATACGCAGTATTTT.

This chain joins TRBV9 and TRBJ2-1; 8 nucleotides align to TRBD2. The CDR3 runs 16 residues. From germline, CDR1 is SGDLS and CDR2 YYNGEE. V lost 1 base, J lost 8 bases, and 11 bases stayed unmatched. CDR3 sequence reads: CASSVLVAGRLDEQFF. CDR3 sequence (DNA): TGTGCCAGCAGCGTATTGGTAGCGGGACGGCTGGATGAGCAGTTCTTC.

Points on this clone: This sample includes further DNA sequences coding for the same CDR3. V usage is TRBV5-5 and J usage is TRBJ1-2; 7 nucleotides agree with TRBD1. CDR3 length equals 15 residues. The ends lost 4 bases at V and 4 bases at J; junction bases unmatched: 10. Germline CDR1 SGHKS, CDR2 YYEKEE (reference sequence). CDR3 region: CASSLGQGGGYGYTF. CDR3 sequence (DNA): TGTGCCAGCAGCCTGGGGCAGGGGGGAGGCTATGGCTACACCTTC.